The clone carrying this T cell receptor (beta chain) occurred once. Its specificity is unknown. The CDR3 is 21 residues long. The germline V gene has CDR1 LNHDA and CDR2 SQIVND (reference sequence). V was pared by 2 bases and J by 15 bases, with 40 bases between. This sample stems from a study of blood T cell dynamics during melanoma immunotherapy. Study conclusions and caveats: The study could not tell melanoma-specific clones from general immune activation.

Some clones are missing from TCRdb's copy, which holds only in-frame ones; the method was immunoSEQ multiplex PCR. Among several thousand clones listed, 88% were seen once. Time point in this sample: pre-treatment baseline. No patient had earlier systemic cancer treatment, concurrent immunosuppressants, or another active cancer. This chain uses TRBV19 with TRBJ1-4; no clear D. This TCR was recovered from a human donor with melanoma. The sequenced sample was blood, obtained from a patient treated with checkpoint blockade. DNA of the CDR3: TGTGCCAGTAGTATATCCTCCCCCTCCTTACGATTGTTAAGCAACGTGGTACGATTGTTTTTT. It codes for CASSISSPSLRLLSNVVRLFF. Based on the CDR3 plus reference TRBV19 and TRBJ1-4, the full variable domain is DGGITQSPKYLFRKEGQNVTLSCEQNLNHDAMYWYRQDPGQGLRLIYYSQIVNDFQKGDIAEGYSVSREKKESFPLTVTSAQKNPTAFYLCASSISSPSLRLLSNVVRLFFGSGTQLSVL.